Following are 14 T cell receptor beta chains from one sample sequenced in a study of blood T cells in healthy people across ages (dated by TCRdb to between 2015 and 2016). Receptor libraries were prepared by 5' RACE. The sample was run on an Illumina HiSeq 2500. A second PCR of roughly 6 to 12 cycles was run with a J-beta primer mix and a sample-barcoded 5' primer. TCRdb trimmed public reads at Q25 via fastp, called clones via MiXCR and kept in-frame beta chains. Rows matching on CDR3 protein sequence are summarized as one entry with the most common DNA and genes. The sample table holds about 1 million distinct CDR3 sequences, of which 40% to 50% were seen once. Under 20% of the sample is held by the ten biggest clonotypes. Material: blood. These TCRs come from a woman aged 60-75 years in good health.

V is TRBV20-1 and J is TRBJ2-1; tentative D call: TRBD1 (5 bases). The CDR3 runs 16 residues. The germline CDR1 and CDR2 sequences are DFQATT and SNEGSKA (reference sequence). V was trimmed by 1 base and J by 2 bases, leaving 15 bases between them. The CDR3 protein is CSARALGQNAYNEQFF. The CDR3 DNA sequence: TGCAGTGCTAGAGCCCTGGGGCAGAACGCCTACAATGAGCAGTTCTTC.

This chain uses TRBV10-3 with TRBJ2-7; D is ambiguous. Trimming left V 0 bases short and J 2 bases short, with 8 bases between. There are 14 residues in the CDR3. Germline CDR1 and CDR2: ENHRY and SYGVKD. The CDR3: CAISESIAPYEQYF. CDR3 nucleotides: TGTGCCATCAGTGAGTCGATCGCACCCTACGAGCAGTACTTC.

The gene calls are TRBV19 and TRBJ2-1; D may be TRBD1 (5 bases). The CDR3 runs 11 residues. In germline, CDR1 is LNHDA, CDR2 SQIVND (reference sequence). V lost 3 bases and J lost 12, with 9 bases in between. CDR3 amino acids: CASSIGALQFF. Written as DNA, the CDR3 is TGTGCCAGTAGTATTGGGGCCCTGCAGTTCTTC.

The V call is TRBV7-9, the J call TRBJ2-5; D is unresolved. The CDR3 runs to 12 residues. Trimming shortened V by 1 base and J by 12 bases, and 12 bases separated the two germline ends. Germline V gene sequence: CDR1 SEHNR, CDR2 FQNEAQ (reference sequence). The CDR3 sequence is CASSLDLALEYF. DNA for the CDR3: TGTGCCAGCAGCTTAGACCTTGCCCTAGAGTACTTC.

This chain links TRBV9 with TRBJ2-7; the D is unclear. The end of the DNA fits TRBJ2-5 better, so the J call may be wrong. The CDR3 is 15 amino acids. The germline gives CDR1 SGDLS, CDR2 YYNGEE. CDR3 sequence (DNA): TGTGCCAGCAGCGTAGGAATCGTATTGGTGGAGACCCAGTACTTC. It codes for CASSVGIVLVETQYF.

The rearrangement joins TRBV29-1 to TRBJ2-7; 13 bases line up with TRBD2. Per the germline V gene, CDR1 is SQVTM and CDR2 is ANQGSEA. V lost 6 bases to trimming and J lost 2 bases; unmatched junction nucleotides: 4. The CDR3 contains 14 residues. The CDR3 DNA follows: TGCAGCGTCGACGGACTAGCGGGAGCCTACGAGCAGTACTTC. It encodes CSVDGLAGAYEQYF.

This chain links TRBV7-2 with TRBJ1-2; maybe TRBD1 (5 bases). V was shortened by 5 bases and J by 5 bases, with 24 bases between the two germline ends. The CDR3 covers 17 residues. Germline V gene data show CDR1 as SGHTA and CDR2 as FQGNSA. CDR3 loop: CASSPGPGSRRGYGYTF. Here the CDR3 DNA reads TGTGCCAGCAGCCCGGGACCGGGGTCCAGGCGAGGGTATGGCTACACCTTC.

This chain uses TRBV20-1 with TRBJ2-7; 7 bases align to TRBD2. Germline assignment: CDR1 DFQATT and CDR2 SNEGSKA (reference sequence). After removal of 1 base from V and 6 bases from J, the junction contained 9 bases not matched to a gene. There are 14 residues in the CDR3. CDR3 nucleotides: TGCAGTGCTAGAGGTCCGGTCGGGGGGATCGAGCAGTACTTC. It translates to CSARGPVGGIEQYF.

This rearrangement joins TRBV20-1 to TRBJ2-3; 7 bases are a match to TRBD2. Germline CDR1 DFQATT, CDR2 SNEGSKA (reference sequence). The CDR3 runs 14 residues. V shed 3 bases, J shed 3 bases, and the junction held 6 bases outside the gene matches. The CDR3 coding sequence is TGCAGTGCTAGTTTTGGGGGAGGGACAGATACGCAGTATTTT. Translation: CSASFGGGTDTQYF.

In this sample, this clonotype turned up a few times. V is TRBV5-5 and J is TRBJ1-2, with TRBD1 as a possible D gene (6 bases). V lost 0 bases and J 4 bases, leaving 13 bases between the germline ends. Germline values: CDR1 SGHKS, CDR2 YYEKEE (reference sequence). The CDR3 spans 15 residues. The CDR3 sequence: CASSLEQGVGYGYTF. CDR3 nucleotide sequence: TGTGCCAGCAGCTTGGAACAGGGAGTAGGCTATGGCTACACCTTC.

The chain has TRBV27 and TRBJ2-1; 11 nucleotides align to TRBD2. Germline V lookup: CDR1 MNHEY, CDR2 SMNVEV (reference sequence). V gave up 5 bases and J gave up 7 bases; unmatched junction bases: 7. CDR3 size: 15 residues. This chain's CDR3 is CASSPHRTSGNEQFF. Written as DNA, the CDR3 is TGTGCCAGCAGTCCACACAGGACTAGCGGGAATGAGCAGTTCTTC.

The V gene is TRBV30, the J gene TRBJ2-7, with 8 bases matching TRBD1. CDR1 is GTSNPN, CDR2 SVGIG, per germline (reference sequence). The CDR3 covers 13 residues. The J segment lost 5 bases and the V segment lost 1 base, leaving 4 bases of the junction unmatched. The CDR3 DNA follows: TGTGCCTGGAGTGGGACAGGGAGGAACGAGCAGTACTTC. Encoded protein: CAWSGTGRNEQYF. Full variable domain (rest looked up from reference TRBV30 and TRBJ2-7): SQTIHQWPATLVQPVGSPLSLECTVEGTSNPNLYWYRQAAGRGLQLLFYSVGIGQISSEVPQNLSASRPQDRQFILSSKKLLLSDSGFYLCAWSGTGRNEQYFGPGTRLTVT.

The chain combines TRBV12-3 or TRBV12-4 with TRBJ2-1; D unclear. The V end was cut by 5 bases, the J end by 5 bases, with 10 bases between. CDR3 length equals 13 residues. This CDR3 reads CASSVQEHNEQFF. DNA of the CDR3: TGTGCCAGCAGTGTGCAAGAACACAATGAGCAGTTCTTC.

This clonotype was seen only once. The gene calls are TRBV10-3 and TRBJ2-5, with D maybe TRBD2 (7 bases). The DNA end is a closer match to TRBJ2-7, so the J assignment may be wrong. The CDR3 is made up of 14 amino acids. In germline, CDR1 is ENHRY, CDR2 SYGVKD. The CDR3 here is CAISEWGGQDEQYF. In nucleotides, the CDR3 is TGTGCCATCAGTGAGTGGGGGGGGCAAGACGAGCAGTACTTC.